Listed below are T cell receptor beta chains from one sample, sequenced in a study of cytomegalovirus exposure and HLA in healthy donors. The repertoire was sequenced with immunoSEQ multiplex PCR; TCRdb's copy has only in-frame clones and lacks some. The sample holds roughly 200,000 clones, over 65% seen once. Sequencing was carried out using PBMCs. The source is a man between 60 and 75 years old in good health and CMV-seronegative. Each CDR3 is given with its conserved first and last residue. The order of the fields is CDR3 DNA, CDR3 protein, J gene, V gene, clone size, D gene. A D gene is named only where the DNA matches it firmly. Clone size is not always given. Where it is, it says once, few, many or a class for expanded clones.

DNA: TGTGCCACCAGCAGAGATCTCCGAGGGTACAGTAACGAGCAGTACTTC; CDR3: CATSRDLRGYSNEQYF; J: TRBJ2-7; V: TRBV15; size: few; D: NA
DNA: TGTGCCAGTAGTACTAGACAGTTGAACACCGGGGAGCTGTTTTTT; CDR3: CASSTRQLNTGELFF; J: TRBJ2-2; V: TRBV19; size: once; D: NA
DNA: TGCGCCAGCAGCTTAGACAGTTTAACCGGGGAGCTGTTTTTT; CDR3: CASSLDSLTGELFF; J: TRBJ2-2; V: TRBV5-1; size: few; D: NA
DNA: TGCAGCACCCGACAGGGGATCGGCACAGATACGCAGTATTTT; CDR3: CSTRQGIGTDTQYF; J: TRBJ2-3; V: TRBV29-1; size: NA; D: TRBD1
DNA: TGTGCCACCAGCAGAGATCGACTCCGCCAAGAGACCCAGTACTTC; CDR3: CATSRDRLRQETQYF; J: TRBJ2-5; V: TRBV15; size: NA; D: NA
DNA: TGTGCCAGCAGCTTCCCGACAGTTAACTCCGGGGAGCTGTTTTTT; CDR3: CASSFPTVNSGELFF; J: TRBJ2-2; V: TRBV7-2; size: NA; D: NA
DNA: TGCAGCGCTACCCGGGACACCACAGATACGCAGTATTTT; CDR3: CSATRDTTDTQYF; J: TRBJ2-3; V: TRBV29-1; size: few; D: NA
DNA: TGTGCCAGCTCACCAGACAGGGGGCTTTCTGGCTACACCTTC; CDR3: CASSPDRGLSGYTF; J: TRBJ1-2; V: TRBV18; size: NA; D: TRBD1
DNA: TGCAGCGCTGGGACAGGGATCTCTGGCTACACCTTC; CDR3: CSAGTGISGYTF; J: TRBJ1-2; V: TRBV29-1; size: NA; D: TRBD1
DNA: TGTGCCATCAGTGAGTCCGAGGGCGTGAACACTGAAGCTTTCTTT; CDR3: CAISESEGVNTEAFF; J: TRBJ1-1; V: TRBV10-3; size: NA; D: NA
DNA: TGCAGCGTTGAAAAAGGGACAGGGGCTCGCACTGAAGCTTTCTTT; CDR3: CSVEKGTGARTEAFF; J: TRBJ1-1; V: TRBV29-1; size: few; D: TRBD1
DNA: TGTGCCAGCAGAACCCAGGGATGGAACACTGAAGCTTTCTTT; CDR3: CASRTQGWNTEAFF; J: TRBJ1-1; V: TRBV5-4; size: NA; D: NA
DNA: TGTGCCGGCAACAGGGGAAGAGTCTATGGCTACACCTTC; CDR3: CAGNRGRVYGYTF; J: TRBJ1-2; V: TRBV21-1; size: NA; D: NA
DNA: TGCGCCAGCAGTCGAGAGAGGACAGGGACCCACGAGCAGTACTTC; CDR3: CASSRERTGTHEQYF; J: TRBJ2-7; V: TRBV5-1; size: NA; D: TRBD1
DNA: TGTGCCAGCAGGGGGGACAGGGCAATTACCCAGGCTTTCTTT; CDR3: CASRGDRAITQAFF; J: TRBJ1-1; V: TRBV2; size: NA; D: TRBD1
DNA: TGTGCCAGCAGTCTCGGGACAGGGGGTAGTGTCAGCAATCAGCCCCAGCATTTT; CDR3: CASSLGTGGSVSNQPQHF; J: TRBJ1-5; V: TRBV28; size: few; D: TRBD1
DNA: TGCGCCAGCAGCCAAGTAGGGGGGGGTGGAGAGCAGTACTTC; CDR3: CASSQVGGGGEQYF; J: TRBJ2-7; V: TRBV4-3; size: NA; D: NA
DNA: TGTGCCAGCTCACCGTCAGGGCAAGAGACCCAGTACTTC; CDR3: CASSPSGQETQYF; J: TRBJ2-5; V: TRBV18; size: NA; D: NA
DNA: TGTGCCAGCAGCCCTTTGAGAAGCCTACTAGCGAACGAGCAGTACTTC; CDR3: CASSPLRSLLANEQYF; J: TRBJ2-7; V: TRBV11-1; size: NA; D: TRBD2
DNA: TGTGCCAGCTCACCACAAGTGCGACAGGGAGCCTATGGCTACACCTTC; CDR3: CASSPQVRQGAYGYTF; J: TRBJ1-2; V: TRBV18; size: few; D: TRBD1
DNA: TGTGCCTGGAGATCCCCAGCTAGCTCCTACGAGCAGTACTTC; CDR3: CAWRSPASSYEQYF; J: TRBJ2-7; V: TRBV30; size: NA; D: NA
DNA: TGTGCCAGTAGTGTTCTACAGGACACTGAAGCTTTCTTT; CDR3: CASSVLQDTEAFF; J: TRBJ1-1; V: TRBV19; size: NA; D: NA
DNA: TGTGCCAGCAGTTACCCGCAGGGACACCAGCCCCAGCATTTT; CDR3: CASSYPQGHQPQHF; J: TRBJ1-5; V: TRBV6-6; size: once; D: NA
DNA: TGTGCCAGCAGCTTAGCTGAGGAGCAGTTCTTC; CDR3: CASSLAEEQFF; J: TRBJ2-1; V: TRBV7-2; size: NA; D: NA
DNA: TGTGCCAGCAGCTTAGGGGCAGGGACTAACTATGGCTACACCTTC; CDR3: CASSLGAGTNYGYTF; J: TRBJ1-2; V: TRBV7-2; size: NA; D: NA
DNA: TGTGCCAGCAGCTTTCAGAGGGTCTACGAGCAGTACTTC; CDR3: CASSFQRVYEQYF; J: TRBJ2-7; V: TRBV7-2; size: NA; D: NA
DNA: TGTGCCAGCACAGGATCTGCCGTATACAATGAGCAGTTCTTC; CDR3: CASTGSAVYNEQFF; J: TRBJ2-1; V: TRBV2; size: NA; D: NA
DNA: TGTGCCACCAGCTCTCTCCGGGTAGGGAACACTGAAGCTTTCTTT; CDR3: CATSSLRVGNTEAFF; J: TRBJ1-1; V: TRBV15; size: NA; D: NA
DNA: TGTGCCAGCACCGAGACCAAGGGAGGCTATGGCTACACCTTC; CDR3: CASTETKGGYGYTF; J: TRBJ1-2; V: TRBV2; size: few; D: NA
DNA: TGTGCCAGCAGTCGACAGGGTGGCTACACCTTC; CDR3: CASSRQGGYTF; J: TRBJ1-2; V: TRBV6-1; size: NA; D: TRBD1
DNA: TGCAGCGTTGTCTGGCCCCCCTTAGCCAAAAACATTCAGTACTTC; CDR3: CSVVWPPLAKNIQYF; J: TRBJ2-4; V: TRBV29-1; size: NA; D: NA
DNA: TGTGCCAGCAAGGTCGCGACAGGGTCACCCCTCCACTTT; CDR3: CASKVATGSPLHF; J: TRBJ1-6; V: TRBV6-5; size: NA; D: TRBD1
DNA: TGTGCCTGGACTCAGGGGTCTAACTATGGCTACACCTTC; CDR3: CAWTQGSNYGYTF; J: TRBJ1-2; V: TRBV30; size: NA; D: NA
DNA: TGTGCCAGCAGCTTAGAGGCAGGGGGCTATGGCTACACCTTC; CDR3: CASSLEAGGYGYTF; J: TRBJ1-2; V: TRBV7-6; size: NA; D: TRBD1
DNA: TGTGCCAGCAAGCAACTAGACAAAGAGACCCAGTACTTC; CDR3: CASKQLDKETQYF; J: TRBJ2-5; V: TRBV6-5; size: NA; D: NA
DNA: TGTGCCAGCAGCCTTAGCGGGAATACGCAGTATTTT; CDR3: CASSLSGNTQYF; J: TRBJ2-3; V: TRBV5-6; size: NA; D: TRBD2
DNA: TGCGCCACCCGGACCGCGGGGAAGCAGTTCTTC; CDR3: CATRTAGKQFF; J: TRBJ2-1; V: TRBV10-2; size: NA; D: NA
DNA: TGTGCCAGCAGTCTGGACAGGGAGGCACCCCTCCACTTT; CDR3: CASSLDREAPLHF; J: TRBJ1-6; V: TRBV11-2; size: few; D: TRBD1
DNA: TGCGCCAGCAGCCAAGAGGGGCACGGGTCAGCCTACGAGCAGTACTTC; CDR3: CASSQEGHGSAYEQYF; J: TRBJ2-7; V: TRBV4-1; size: NA; D: NA
DNA: TGTGCCACCAGCAGAGATCCGGGACAGGGTTATGAGCAGTTCTTC; CDR3: CATSRDPGQGYEQFF; J: TRBJ2-1; V: TRBV15; size: NA; D: TRBD1
DNA: TGTGCCAGCAGTCGAGACTACGAGCAGTACTTC; CDR3: CASSRDYEQYF; J: TRBJ2-7; V: TRBV6-5; size: NA; D: NA
DNA: TGCGCCAGCAGCTTGAGTACAGCGAACACTGAAGCTTTCTTT; CDR3: CASSLSTANTEAFF; J: TRBJ1-1; V: TRBV5-1; size: few; D: NA
DNA: TGCGCCAGCAGCTCGGGCCTAGGAGGGAGGGGTAATGAAAAACTGTTTTTT; CDR3: CASSSGLGGRGNEKLFF; J: TRBJ1-4; V: TRBV5-1; size: once; D: NA
DNA: TGTGCCAGCAGTCTTACCCATATGACTGGGGAGCAGTACTTC; CDR3: CASSLTHMTGEQYF; J: TRBJ2-7; V: TRBV6-5; size: NA; D: NA
DNA: TGTGCCAGCAGAGAAAGAGCGGGACCCTACAATGAGCAGTTCTTC; CDR3: CASRERAGPYNEQFF; J: TRBJ2-1; V: TRBV7-3; size: NA; D: TRBD2
DNA: TGTGCCAGCAGCATATCCGCCCAGGGTTCACCCCTCCACTTT; CDR3: CASSISAQGSPLHF; J: TRBJ1-6; V: TRBV9; size: NA; D: NA
DNA: TGTGCCAGCAGACCCGACAGGGGGCAAGGATCACCCCTCCACTTT; CDR3: CASRPDRGQGSPLHF; J: TRBJ1-6; V: TRBV6-6; size: NA; D: TRBD1
DNA: TGTGCCAGCAGCCAAGCGTCCACCGGGGAGCTGTTTTTT; CDR3: CASSQASTGELFF; J: TRBJ2-2; V: TRBV14; size: once; D: NA
DNA: TGCGCCAGCAGCGTCCCGGGGGGTAGGTACAATGAGCAGTTCTTC; CDR3: CASSVPGGRYNEQFF; J: TRBJ2-1; V: TRBV10-2; size: NA; D: TRBD2
DNA: TGTGCTACGGGACAGGGCACAGATACGCAGTATTTT; CDR3: CATGQGTDTQYF; J: TRBJ2-3; V: TRBV19; size: once; D: TRBD1
DNA: TGTGCCAGCACCCCCACAGGGGGACTAGCGGTTTACAATGAGCAGTTCTTC; CDR3: CASTPTGGLAVYNEQFF; J: TRBJ2-1; V: TRBV2; size: once; D: TRBD2
DNA: TGCAGCGCGGGCACCTACAATGAGCAGTTCTTC; CDR3: CSAGTYNEQFF; J: TRBJ2-1; V: TRBV20-1; size: NA; D: NA